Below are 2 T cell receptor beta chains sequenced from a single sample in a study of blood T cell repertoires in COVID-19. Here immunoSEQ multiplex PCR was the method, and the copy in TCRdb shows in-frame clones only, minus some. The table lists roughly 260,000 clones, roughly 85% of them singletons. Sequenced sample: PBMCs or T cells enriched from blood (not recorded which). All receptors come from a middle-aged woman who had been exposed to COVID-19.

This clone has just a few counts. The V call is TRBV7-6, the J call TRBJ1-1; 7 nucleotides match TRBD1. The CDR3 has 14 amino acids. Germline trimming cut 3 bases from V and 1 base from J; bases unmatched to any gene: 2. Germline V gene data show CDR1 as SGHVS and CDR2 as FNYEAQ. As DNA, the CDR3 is TGTGCCAGCAGCTTGACAGGGCCGAACACTGAAGCTTTCTTT. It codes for CASSLTGPNTEAFF. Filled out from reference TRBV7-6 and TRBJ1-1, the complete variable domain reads GAGVSQSPRYKVTKRGQDVALRCDPISGHVSLYWYRQALGQGPEFLTYFNYEAQQDKSGLPNDRFSAERPEGSISTLTIQRTEQRDSAMYRCASSLTGPNTEAFFGQGTRLTVV.

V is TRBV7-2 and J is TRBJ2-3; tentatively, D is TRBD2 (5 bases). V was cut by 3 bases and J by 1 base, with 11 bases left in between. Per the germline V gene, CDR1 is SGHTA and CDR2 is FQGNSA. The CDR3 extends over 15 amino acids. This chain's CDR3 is CASSFMAEGTDTQYF. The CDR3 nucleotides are TGTGCCAGCAGCTTCATGGCGGAGGGCACAGATACGCAGTATTTT.